This T cell receptor beta chain emerged from a study of cytomegalovirus exposure and HLA in healthy donors. Whole-study findings and limits: Rare TCR sequences predominated, though certain public TCRs were found in many donors. Analysis performed later found roughly 18,000 TCR beta sequences associated with HLA alleles at 0.05 false discovery rate. As a later analysis revealed, most CMV-associated TCR beta chains appeared HLA-restricted.

On this clone itself: What it binds is unknown.

Germline V gene sequence: CDR1 SGHDN, CDR2 FVKESK. There are 15 residues in the CDR3. The ends lost 1 base at V and 6 bases at J; junction bases unmatched: 5. The primer mix had 60 Vbeta and 13 Jbeta primers. Some clones are missing from TCRdb's copy, which holds only in-frame ones; the method was immunoSEQ multiplex PCR. The table has 90,000 to 140,000 clones, nearly 15% seen once. Sequencing was carried out using PBMCs. The receptor comes from a female donor in good health and CMV-seronegative. V usage is TRBV14 and J usage is TRBJ2-3, with 9 bases matching TRBD2. The DNA for the CDR3 is TGTGCCAGCAGCCAAGGGGGACTAGCTCTGGATACGCAGTATTTT. Protein sequence: CASSQGGLALDTQYF.